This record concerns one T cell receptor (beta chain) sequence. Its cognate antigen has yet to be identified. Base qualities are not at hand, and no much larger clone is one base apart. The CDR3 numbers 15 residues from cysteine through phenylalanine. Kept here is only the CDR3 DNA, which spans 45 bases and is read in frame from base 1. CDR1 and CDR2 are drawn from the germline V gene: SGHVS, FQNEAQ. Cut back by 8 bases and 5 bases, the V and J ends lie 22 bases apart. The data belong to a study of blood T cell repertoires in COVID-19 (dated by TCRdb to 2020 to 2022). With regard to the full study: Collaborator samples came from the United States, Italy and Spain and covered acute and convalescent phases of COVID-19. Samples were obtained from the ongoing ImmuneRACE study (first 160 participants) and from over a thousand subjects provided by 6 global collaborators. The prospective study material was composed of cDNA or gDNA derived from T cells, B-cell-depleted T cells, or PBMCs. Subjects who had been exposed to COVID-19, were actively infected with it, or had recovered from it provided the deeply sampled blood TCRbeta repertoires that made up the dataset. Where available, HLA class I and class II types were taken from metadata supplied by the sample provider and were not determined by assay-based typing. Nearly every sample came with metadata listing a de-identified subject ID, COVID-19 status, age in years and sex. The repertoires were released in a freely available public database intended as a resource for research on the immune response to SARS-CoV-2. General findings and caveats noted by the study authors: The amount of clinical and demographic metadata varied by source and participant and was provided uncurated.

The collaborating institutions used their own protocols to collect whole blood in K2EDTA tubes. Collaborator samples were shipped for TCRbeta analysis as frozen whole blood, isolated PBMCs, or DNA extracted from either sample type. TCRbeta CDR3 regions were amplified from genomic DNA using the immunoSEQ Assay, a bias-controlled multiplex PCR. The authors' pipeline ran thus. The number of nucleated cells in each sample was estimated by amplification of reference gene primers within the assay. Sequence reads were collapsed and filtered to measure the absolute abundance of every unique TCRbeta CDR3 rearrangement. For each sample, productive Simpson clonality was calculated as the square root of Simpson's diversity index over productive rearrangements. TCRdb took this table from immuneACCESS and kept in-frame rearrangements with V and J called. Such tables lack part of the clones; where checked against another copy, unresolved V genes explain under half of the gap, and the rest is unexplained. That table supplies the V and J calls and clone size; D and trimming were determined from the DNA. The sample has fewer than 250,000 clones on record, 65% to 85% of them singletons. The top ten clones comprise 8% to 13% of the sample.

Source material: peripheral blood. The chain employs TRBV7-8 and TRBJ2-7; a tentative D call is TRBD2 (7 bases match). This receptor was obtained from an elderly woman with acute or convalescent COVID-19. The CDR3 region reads CASAPLRGLGHEQYF. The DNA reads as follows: TGTGCCAGCGCCCCTCTGCGGGGGCTTGGCCACGAGCAGTACTTC.